Here is one T cell receptor beta chain with its context. Its target is unknown. This table comes from immunoSEQ multiplex PCR, and its TCRdb copy is limited to in-frame clones, with some not included. This table has 150,000 to 200,000 clones, 86% appearing once. The CDR3 runs to 15 residues. Germline lookup yields CDR1 SGDLS and CDR2 YYNGEE. V was clipped by 5 bases and J by 2 bases; unmatched bases: 4. The record originates from a study of cytomegalovirus exposure and HLA in healthy donors. Study information: In a later analysis, it was reported that the 110 or so validation repertoires had been produced on the same platform as the 600 to 850 repertoires belonging to the first cohort.

Overall study results and limits: Specificity for CMV antigens was confirmed in vitro for a few of the CMV-associated chains. Subsequent analysis found a tendency for first-cohort TCR clusters to co-occur within the 90 to 150 validation repertoires.

This receptor was obtained from a woman between 18 and 29 years old in good health and CMV-seronegative. Input material: PBMCs. The V and J genes are TRBV9 and TRBJ2-1, with TRBD2 identical over 10 bases. The CDR3 bases are TGTGCCAGCAGTTACAGCGGGGGGGCCTACAATGAGCAGTTCTTC. This sequence encodes CASSYSGGAYNEQFF.